This T cell receptor beta chain derives from a study of T cells in narcolepsy (dated by TCRdb to about 2018). Looking at the study overall: The study enrolled patients with narcolepsy type 1 or type 2 (NT1, NT2) together with healthy control donors. Autoreactive T cells targeting hypocretin neuron self-antigens (hypocretin, TRIB2) were sought in narcolepsy patients, and TCR Vbeta sequencing was used to track clonotypes in blood and CSF. Overall study outcomes, separate from this receptor: Autoreactive clonotypes were reported to be detected serially in the blood of the same patients and of different patients, but not in the blood of healthy controls. Patients and controls had similar numbers of sequenced blood memory CD4+ clonotypes, with averages of around 40,000 in patients and some 35,000 in controls. No sequences matching autoreactive T cell clones were present in some of the blood memory CD4+ repertoires from patients and controls. HCRT-specific and TRIB2-specific autoreactive clonotypes were highlighted in plots that compared CD4+ T cell clonotypes in CSF versus blood from the same patient.

The library was prepared using the immunoSEQ multiplex PCR assay. Here the immuneACCESS table is served through TCRdb, limited to in-frame sequences with V and J called. Missing clones are a known gap in these copies; in checked studies unresolved V genes cover under half, and the rest lacks a known reason. In this sample the table shows some 19,000 clones, 85% to 90% of which occur a single time. Roughly 0.75% of the sample lies in the top ten. The germline V gene encodes CDR1 SGHNT and CDR2 YENEEA. Cut back by 0 bases and 4 bases, the V and J ends lie 6 bases apart. Measured from the cysteine to the phenylalanine, the CDR3 is 13 residues long. Kept here is only the CDR3 DNA, which spans 39 bases and is read in frame from base 1. Memory CD4+ T cells were sorted ex vivo from peripheral blood of narcolepsy patients and healthy controls for TCR Vbeta sequencing. Concerning this clone itself: The antigen it binds to is not known. Qualities for individual bases were not recorded, and no much larger clone is one base off.

This sequence originates from a human donor in good health. The sample was memory (CD45RA-) CD4+ T cells from blood. Reading the label with the study, this specimen's cell subset or site is: memory T cells sorted ex vivo from peripheral blood. The receptor chain draws on TRBV11-3 and TRBJ1-2, with the D segment identity uncertain. The CDR3 amino acid sequence is: CASSLEDLYGYTF. The nucleotides read TGTGCCAGCAGCTTAGAGGACCTCTATGGCTACACCTTC. The full variable domain, with segments outside the CDR3 supplied by the reference TRBV11-3 and TRBJ1-2 proteins, appears as EAGVVQSPRYKIIEKKQPVAFWCNPISGHNTLYWYLQNLGQGPELLIRYENEEAVDDSQLPKDRFSAERLKGVDSTLKIQPAELGDSAVYLCASSLEDLYGYTFGSGTRLTVV.